The rows below give T cell receptor beta chains drawn from one sample of a study of shared clonotypes between healthy human individuals. This table comes from immunoSEQ multiplex PCR, and its TCRdb copy is limited to in-frame clones, with some not included. Here the sample spans approximately 980,000 clones, about three quarters being singletons. Material for sequencing was memory CD4+ T cells sorted from blood. The receptors were sampled from a man aged 18 to 30 in good health. The CDR3 runs from the conserved cysteine through the conserved F or W. Each record gives: clone size, D gene, J gene, V gene, CDR3 protein, CDR3 DNA. The D gene is left open where the match is weak. Clone sizes are given selectively: once, few, many, or a class where the clone is expanded.

clone size: NA; D gene: NA; J gene: TRBJ2-3; V gene: TRBV5-4; CDR3 protein: CASSRLGGILSTDTQYF; CDR3 DNA: TGTGCCAGCAGCCGTCTAGGTGGTATCCTTAGCACAGATACGCAGTATTTT
clone size: few; D gene: TRBD1; J gene: TRBJ1-4; V gene: TRBV11-2; CDR3 protein: CASTGQGFSNEKLFF; CDR3 DNA: TGTGCCAGCACGGGACAGGGCTTTTCTAATGAAAAACTGTTTTTT
clone size: NA; D gene: NA; J gene: TRBJ2-5; V gene: TRBV4-3; CDR3 protein: CASSQGSAGVGETQYF; CDR3 DNA: TGCGCCAGCAGCCAAGGGAGCGCAGGGGTGGGAGAGACCCAGTACTTC
clone size: NA; D gene: NA; J gene: TRBJ1-5; V gene: TRBV28; CDR3 protein: CASSFEGDGNQPQHF; CDR3 DNA: TGTGCCAGCAGTTTTGAGGGGGACGGCAATCAGCCCCAGCATTTT
clone size: NA; D gene: NA; J gene: TRBJ1-2; V gene: TRBV2; CDR3 protein: CASSERQASYTF; CDR3 DNA: TGTGCCAGCAGTGAGCGACAGGCCTCCTACACCTTC
clone size: few; D gene: NA; J gene: TRBJ2-2; V gene: TRBV19; CDR3 protein: CASSTMGGELFF; CDR3 DNA: TGTGCCAGTAGCACGATGGGGGGGGAGCTGTTTTTT
clone size: NA; D gene: NA; J gene: TRBJ2-2; V gene: TRBV30; CDR3 protein: CAGGTLDRTGELFF; CDR3 DNA: TGTGCCGGAGGGACTTTGGACCGCACCGGGGAGCTGTTTTTT
clone size: NA; D gene: NA; J gene: TRBJ1-5; V gene: TRBV13; CDR3 protein: CASSLGLNQPQHF; CDR3 DNA: TGTGCCAGCAGCTTAGGGCTTAATCAGCCCCAGCATTTT
clone size: NA; D gene: TRBD2; J gene: TRBJ2-1; V gene: TRBV5-1; CDR3 protein: CASSRRSGGSYNEQFF; CDR3 DNA: TGCGCCAGCAGCCGCCGAAGCGGGGGCTCCTACAATGAGCAGTTCTTC
clone size: NA; D gene: TRBD1; J gene: TRBJ1-2; V gene: TRBV5-1; CDR3 protein: CASSSYVGDSRSVNYGYTF; CDR3 DNA: TGCGCCAGCAGCTCGTATGTAGGGGACAGCCGCTCGGTTAACTATGGCTACACCTTC
clone size: NA; D gene: NA; J gene: TRBJ2-1; V gene: TRBV7-9; CDR3 protein: CASSQGPGSSYNEQFF; CDR3 DNA: TGTGCCAGCAGCCAAGGGCCGGGAAGCTCCTACAATGAGCAGTTCTTC
clone size: NA; D gene: NA; J gene: TRBJ1-3; V gene: TRBV28; CDR3 protein: CASSLLTGQGNTIYF; CDR3 DNA: TGTGCCAGCAGTTTACTTACAGGGCAGGGAAACACCATATATTTT
clone size: NA; D gene: NA; J gene: TRBJ2-7; V gene: TRBV27; CDR3 protein: CASSPTSGSSYEQYF; CDR3 DNA: TGTGCCAGCAGTCCGACTAGTGGGAGCTCCTACGAGCAGTACTTC
clone size: NA; D gene: NA; J gene: TRBJ1-2; V gene: TRBV5-6; CDR3 protein: CASSSGRVHGNYGYTF; CDR3 DNA: TGTGCCAGCAGCTCGGGCAGGGTCCACGGGAACTATGGCTACACCTTC
clone size: once; D gene: NA; J gene: TRBJ2-2; V gene: TRBV6-1; CDR3 protein: CASMYRENTGELFF; CDR3 DNA: TGTGCCAGCATGTACAGGGAGAACACCGGGGAGCTGTTTTTT
clone size: NA; D gene: NA; J gene: TRBJ1-5; V gene: TRBV7-8; CDR3 protein: CASRTNPGADSQPQHF; CDR3 DNA: TGTGCCAGCAGGACAAACCCGGGGGCCGACAGTCAGCCCCAGCATTTT
clone size: once; D gene: TRBD1; J gene: TRBJ2-7; V gene: TRBV2; CDR3 protein: CASGRGLSSYEQYF; CDR3 DNA: TGTGCCAGCGGCAGGGGGCTGAGCTCCTACGAGCAGTACTTC
clone size: few; D gene: NA; J gene: TRBJ2-2; V gene: TRBV5-4; CDR3 protein: CASSPGGRNTGELFF; CDR3 DNA: TGTGCCAGCAGCCCAGGCGGCAGAAACACCGGGGAGCTGTTTTTT
clone size: NA; D gene: NA; J gene: TRBJ2-2; V gene: TRBV18; CDR3 protein: CASSTGTNTGELFF; CDR3 DNA: TGTGCCAGCTCAACCGGGACTAACACCGGGGAGCTGTTTTTT
clone size: NA; D gene: TRBD2; J gene: TRBJ2-1; V gene: TRBV5-8; CDR3 protein: CASRDLASGAYNEQFF; CDR3 DNA: TGTGCCAGCAGAGATTTGGCTAGCGGAGCCTACAATGAGCAGTTCTTC
clone size: once; D gene: NA; J gene: TRBJ1-5; V gene: TRBV19; CDR3 protein: CASTSNRASGNQPQHF; CDR3 DNA: TGTGCCAGTACCTCCAACAGGGCAAGCGGCAATCAGCCCCAGCATTTT
clone size: NA; D gene: NA; J gene: TRBJ2-7; V gene: TRBV29-1; CDR3 protein: CSVRGPTRGISYEQYF; CDR3 DNA: TGCAGCGTTAGGGGACCTACGAGGGGGATATCCTACGAGCAGTACTTC
clone size: NA; D gene: NA; J gene: TRBJ2-2; V gene: TRBV30; CDR3 protein: CASSGSANTGELFF; CDR3 DNA: TGTGCCTCGTCAGGGTCAGCGAACACCGGGGAGCTGTTTTTT
clone size: NA; D gene: NA; J gene: TRBJ2-1; V gene: TRBV27; CDR3 protein: CASSLLHGNEQFF; CDR3 DNA: TGTGCCAGCAGTTTACTCCACGGAAATGAGCAGTTCTTC
clone size: NA; D gene: NA; J gene: TRBJ1-2; V gene: TRBV4-1; CDR3 protein: CASSPSESGSYGYTF; CDR3 DNA: TGCGCCAGCAGCCCGAGCGAGTCCGGGAGCTATGGCTACACCTTC
clone size: NA; D gene: TRBD2; J gene: TRBJ2-7; V gene: TRBV11-1; CDR3 protein: CASPSAAGTRAYEQYF; CDR3 DNA: TGTGCCAGCCCCTCCGCGGCCGGGACTAGAGCCTACGAGCAGTACTTC
clone size: NA; D gene: TRBD1; J gene: TRBJ1-6; V gene: TRBV27; CDR3 protein: CASSLSGTGSSYNSPLHF; CDR3 DNA: TGTGCCAGCAGTTTGTCCGGGACAGGGAGCTCCTATAATTCACCCCTCCACTTT
clone size: NA; D gene: NA; J gene: TRBJ2-5; V gene: TRBV6-1; CDR3 protein: CASSVWEERETQYF; CDR3 DNA: TGTGCCAGCAGCGTGTGGGAGGAGCGAGAGACCCAGTACTTC
clone size: once; D gene: NA; J gene: TRBJ2-2; V gene: TRBV29-1; CDR3 protein: CSVGGGVLANTGELFF; CDR3 DNA: TGCAGCGTGGGGGGTGGAGTACTCGCGAACACCGGGGAGCTGTTTTTT
clone size: NA; D gene: NA; J gene: TRBJ1-4; V gene: TRBV5-6; CDR3 protein: CASSRTASVNEKLFF; CDR3 DNA: TGTGCCAGCAGCAGGACAGCCTCCGTTAATGAAAAACTGTTTTTT
clone size: NA; D gene: NA; J gene: TRBJ1-1; V gene: TRBV7-2; CDR3 protein: CASSLGTRRIGEFGEAFF; CDR3 DNA: TGTGCCAGCAGCTTAGGTACTCGGCGAATTGGCGAGTTTGGTGAAGCTTTCTTT
clone size: NA; D gene: NA; J gene: TRBJ1-3; V gene: TRBV30; CDR3 protein: CAWNFGGPDTIYF; CDR3 DNA: TGTGCCTGGAACTTTGGGGGGCCGGACACCATATATTTT
clone size: NA; D gene: NA; J gene: TRBJ2-1; V gene: TRBV28; CDR3 protein: CASSLVGDEQFF; CDR3 DNA: TGTGCCAGCAGTTTAGTAGGGGATGAGCAGTTCTTC
clone size: NA; D gene: NA; J gene: TRBJ2-3; V gene: TRBV18; CDR3 protein: CASSPPGEDTQYF; CDR3 DNA: TGTGCCAGCTCACCACCCGGGGAAGATACGCAGTATTTT
clone size: NA; D gene: TRBD1; J gene: TRBJ1-4; V gene: TRBV18; CDR3 protein: CASSPRTGGAEKLFF; CDR3 DNA: TGTGCCAGCTCACCCAGGACAGGGGGCGCAGAAAAACTGTTTTTT
clone size: NA; D gene: TRBD1; J gene: TRBJ1-1; V gene: TRBV7-2; CDR3 protein: CASSLEGQGNTEAFF; CDR3 DNA: TGTGCCAGCAGCTTAGAGGGACAGGGCAACACTGAAGCTTTCTTT
clone size: few; D gene: TRBD1; J gene: TRBJ1-5; V gene: TRBV10-3; CDR3 protein: CAIRKGDRGLFGNQPQHF; CDR3 DNA: TGTGCCATCAGGAAAGGGGACAGGGGCTTATTTGGCAATCAGCCCCAGCATTTT
clone size: NA; D gene: NA; J gene: TRBJ1-3; V gene: TRBV7-2; CDR3 protein: CASSFGAGNTIYF; CDR3 DNA: TGTGCCAGCAGCTTTGGGGCGGGAAACACCATATATTTT
clone size: few; D gene: NA; J gene: TRBJ1-2; V gene: TRBV2; CDR3 protein: CASSQAGAGGYTF; CDR3 DNA: TGTGCCAGCAGTCAGGCCGGGGCGGGAGGCTACACCTTC
clone size: NA; D gene: TRBD2; J gene: TRBJ2-3; V gene: TRBV18; CDR3 protein: CASAGGTSSSDTQYF; CDR3 DNA: TGTGCCAGCGCCGGTGGGACTAGCTCATCAGATACGCAGTATTTT